The clone carrying this T cell receptor beta chain has just one count. Its antigen is still unknown. Time point indicated: blood from clinic visit 5 months post-surgery; TSC patient then seizure free. Pre-surgery treatment included at least one anti-epileptic drug. The data originate from a study of brain T cells in children with intractable seizures. Repertoires were generated with immunoSEQ multiplex PCR, while TCRdb's copy carries only in-frame clones and drops some. The table includes approximately 330,000 clones, more than 85% detected once. Findings and caveats of the study: Pre- and post-surgery blood differed in depth, so pre-surgery absences may be undersampling. Only CDR3 sequence similarity suggested viral specificity, without known HCMV serostatus.

The sample was peripheral blood, taken approximately 5 months after surgery. The clonotype originates from a boy younger than two with tuberous sclerosis and intractable seizures.

CDR3 protein: CASSQVKAGGVDEQYF. The CDR3, as DNA: TGCGCCAGCAGCCAAGTGAAGGCGGGAGGTGTAGACGAGCAGTACTTC. The chain carries TRBV4-1 and TRBJ2-7, with 8 nucleotides matching TRBD2. Germline loops: CDR1 MGHRA, CDR2 YSYEKL. This CDR3 is 16 amino acids long. V was clipped by 1 base and J by 5 bases; unmatched bases: 10.